This entry is about one T cell receptor beta chain. Germline V gives CDR1 MDHEN, CDR2 SYDVKM. V lost 0 bases, J lost 4 bases, and 9 bases lay in between. This CDR3 is 15 amino acids long. The data derive from a study of blood T cell repertoires in COVID-19. Study details: Acute and convalescent COVID-19 specimens originated in the United States, Italy and Spain. T cells, B-cell-depleted T cells, or PBMCs provided the cDNA or gDNA that served as material.

Under the authors' procedure: Amplification from reference gene primers served as the basis for estimated nucleated cell counts. The protocol was immunoSEQ multiplex PCR, while the TCRdb copy is restricted to in-frame clones and leaves out a portion. V, J and clone size derive from that table, while D and trimming were established from the DNA sequence. The sample includes just over 300,000 clones, around 92% of them seen just once. Seattle researchers signed up patients amid active infection and tracked them longitudinally. V and J are TRBV28 and TRBJ2-2; D might be TRBD1 (6 bases). The sample comprised peripheral blood. This TCR was recovered from a woman in her twenties or thirties with COVID-19, enrolled during active disease. CDR3 DNA sequence: TGTGCCAGCAGTTTATGGGGGGCTGGCACCGGGGAGCTGTTTTTT. It is translated as CASSLWGAGTGELFF.